This TCR beta chain was obtained from a study of shared T cell receptors in the human thymus. Method: immunoSEQ multiplex PCR; TCRdb's copy keeps in-frame clones and lacks some. Of about 610,000 clones in the sample, over 75% were seen once. This sample also appeared in a second study, on human thymus T cells.

The material sequenced was thymocytes. This clonotype originated in a boy in the first two years of life with a congenital heart defect.

DNA for the CDR3: TGTGCCAGCTCCTTGGGACAGAACCAAGAGACCCAGTACTTC. Translated, it gives CASSLGQNQETQYF. J is TRBJ2-5 and V is TRBV11-2, with 7 bases aligning to TRBD1. This CDR3 contains 14 residues. J lost 0 bases, V lost 8 bases, and 6 bases had no gene match. Germline CDR1 reads SGHAT; CDR2 reads FQNNGV. Full variable domain (rest looked up from reference TRBV11-2 and TRBJ2-5): EAGVAQSPRYKIIEKRQSVAFWCNPISGHATLYWYQQILGQGPKLLIQFQNNGVVDDSQLPKDRFSAERLKGVDSTLKIQPAKLEDSAVYLCASSLGQNQETQYFGPGTRLLVL.